One and the same sample provided the 27 T cell receptor beta chains below, sequenced in a study of blood T cell repertoires in COVID-19. Clones were sequenced by immunoSEQ multiplex PCR, and TCRdb holds only the in-frame ones, with some missing. Here the sample spans under 200,000 clones, more than 70% being singletons. The sequenced sample consisted of peripheral blood. All receptors come from a man between 40 and 49 years old with active or convalescent COVID-19.

The chain recombines TRBV3-1 (or the pseudogene TRBV3-2) with TRBJ1-1; D call uncertain. Trimming removed 2 bases from V and 5 bases from J, with 21 bases in between. The germline gives CDR1 LGHDT, CDR2 YNNKEL (reference sequence). This CDR3 has 17 amino acids. The CDR3 region is CASSQRGPLNRDTEAFF. CDR3 nucleotide sequence: TGTGCCAGCAGCCAACGAGGGCCCCTAAACAGAGATACTGAAGCTTTCTTT.

The chain has TRBV12-2 and TRBJ2-3; TRBD1 is the table's D call, not checked against the DNA. TRBV12-2 is designated a pseudogene. The CDR3 extends over 18 amino acids. CDR3: CASRTGTGNLPTTDTQYF. The DNA of the CDR3 is TGTGCAAGTCGCACCGGGACAGGGAACTTACCTACCACAGATACGCAGTATTTT.

The J gene is TRBJ1-2, the V gene TRBV4-3, with 7 bases lining up with TRBD1. After removal of 0 bases from V and 3 bases from J, the junction contained 4 bases not matched to a gene. Germline values: CDR1 LGHNA, CDR2 YSLEER. CDR3 length equals 15 residues. The DNA for the CDR3 is TGCGCCAGCAGCCAAGAGGTCAGGGGGTACTATGGCTACACCTTC. This translates into CASSQEVRGYYGYTF.

The V gene is TRBV20-1, the J gene TRBJ1-5; the D is unclear. V was trimmed by 3 bases and J by 7 bases, leaving 7 bases between them. The CDR3 contains 11 residues. Germline V gene lookup returns CDR1 DFQATT and CDR2 SNEGSKA (reference sequence). CDR3 protein: CSASYGQPQHF. The DNA of the CDR3 is TGCAGTGCTAGCTACGGGCAGCCCCAGCATTTT.

Turning to this clone: The junction and the germline gene differ at one end; a read error may be behind it. The rearrangement links TRBV15 to TRBJ1-1, with a weak D call TRBD1 (6 bases). The CDR3 consists of 13 residues. Germline-derived CDR1 and CDR2 are LNHNV and YYDKDF (reference sequence). The DNA of the CDR3 is TGTGCCACCAGTTACAGGGTCGGCACTGAAGCGTTCTTT. This gives the protein CATSYRVGTEAFF.

This chain uses TRBV6-5 with TRBJ1-1; D not resolved. The CDR3 length is 15 residues. Deletions cut 7 bases from V and 0 bases from J, with 15 bases between. Germline V gene sequence: CDR1 MNHEY, CDR2 SVGAGI. In DNA, the CDR3 is TGTGCCAGCAAAGGAGGACTAAAGGTGAACACTGAAGCTTTCTTT. Amino acid sequence: CASKGGLKVNTEAFF.

This chain uses TRBV18 with TRBJ2-1, with TRBD1 matching over 7 bases. The CDR3 length is 15 residues. CDR1 is KGHSH, CDR2 LQKENI, per germline. V shed 0 bases, J shed 6 bases, and the junction held 5 bases outside the gene matches. The DNA for the CDR3 is TGTGCCAGCTCACCACCGTCGACAGGGATCAATGAGCAGTTCTTC. It translates to CASSPPSTGINEQFF.

The V call is TRBV11-3, the J call TRBJ2-2, with D possibly matching TRBD2 (6 bases). Trimming left V 1 base short and J 0 bases short, with 12 bases between. Germline V gene sequence: CDR1 SGHNT, CDR2 YENEEA. The CDR3 covers 17 residues. CDR3 protein: CASSLGWRGPNTGELFF. Written as DNA, the CDR3 is TGTGCCAGCAGCTTAGGGTGGCGGGGACCGAACACCGGGGAGCTGTTTTTT.

V usage is TRBV30 and J usage is TRBJ1-5; the D is unclear. Between the trimmed V and J ends, which lost 6 bases and 4 bases, there was a span of 13 bases. The CDR3 length is 13 residues. Germline loops: CDR1 GTSNPN, CDR2 SVGIG (reference sequence). CDR3 residues: CACQMGGNQPQHF. The CDR3 DNA follows: TGTGCCTGCCAAATGGGAGGAAATCAGCCCCAGCATTTT. The full variable domain, rest sourced from reference TRBV30 and TRBJ1-5, is SQTIHQWPATLVQPVGSPLSLECTVEGTSNPNLYWYRQAAGRGLQLLFYSVGIGQISSEVPQNLSASRPQDRQFILSSKKLLLSDSGFYLCACQMGGNQPQHFGDGTRLSIL.

The chain employs TRBV18 and TRBJ2-5; 7 bases map to TRBD1. The trim removed 2 bases at V and 5 bases at J, leaving 11 bases unmatched. The CDR3 contains 16 residues. Germline loops: CDR1 KGHSH, CDR2 LQKENI. CDR3 DNA sequence: TGTGCCAGCTCACCAACTTACATGACAGGGCAGGAGACCCAGTACTTC. Translating it yields CASSPTYMTGQETQYF.

The V gene is TRBV19, the J gene TRBJ2-5, with D possibly being TRBD1 (5 bases). The V and J ends lost 5 bases and 5 bases respectively, with 9 bases between them. Germline loops: CDR1 LNHDA, CDR2 SQIVND (reference sequence). CDR3 size: 12 residues. The DNA for the CDR3 is TGTGCCAGTAGTGACAGCAGGGAGACCCAGTACTTC. It is translated as CASSDSRETQYF.

The chain uses TRBV29-1 and TRBJ2-3; possible D gene TRBD2, 7 bases. The germline V and J ends were trimmed by 4 bases and 4 bases, with 15 bases remaining between them. Germline V gives CDR1 SQVTM, CDR2 ANQGSEA. The length of the CDR3 is 14 residues. The CDR3 coding sequence is TGCAGCGTTGGGGGGGGCAGCGGTGCAGATACGCAGTATTTT. It codes for CSVGGGSGADTQYF.

The genes are TRBV5-6 and TRBJ1-5; 7 bases align to TRBD1. The junction had 11 bases not matched to a gene; V was cut back by 0 bases and J by 2 bases. CDR1 is SGHDT, CDR2 YYEEEE, per germline. This CDR3 is 18 amino acids long. The CDR3 region has the DNA TGTGCCAGCAGCTTGGGGACAGGCCGGTTGAGGGGCAATCAGCCCCAGCATTTT. Its protein product is CASSLGTGRLRGNQPQHF.

The table lists this clone with a count of one. This sequence joins TRBV25-1 and TRBJ1-1, with a tentative D call TRBD1 (6 bases). V was shortened by 2 bases and J by 1 base, with 8 bases between the two germline ends. In germline, CDR1 is MGHDK, CDR2 SYGVNS. The CDR3 sequence is 14 residues long. As DNA, the CDR3 is TGTGCCAGCAGTGAACAGACAGGGAACACTGAAGCTTTCTTT. Its translation is CASSEQTGNTEAFF.

The rearrangement joins TRBV5-1 to TRBJ2-3; maybe TRBD2 (6 bases). CDR1 is SGHRS, CDR2 YFSETQ, per germline. This CDR3 is 15 amino acids long. V lost 4 bases to trimming and J lost 3 bases, with 15 bases between them. The chain's CDR3 is CASSLDGTPTDTQYF. In DNA form, the CDR3 reads TGCGCCAGCAGCCTTGACGGGACTCCGACAGATACGCAGTATTTT.

The chain carries TRBV28 and TRBJ1-2, with D perhaps TRBD1 (5 bases). CDR3 length equals 12 residues. Trimming took 7 bases from V and 4 from J, leaving 10 bases between them. Per the germline V gene, CDR1 is MDHEN and CDR2 is SYDVKM. CDR3 DNA: TGTGCCAGCAACCCCGGGGGCTATGGCTACACCTTC. Amino acid sequence: CASNPGGYGYTF.

The rearrangement links TRBV4-1 to TRBJ1-5; 7 bases line up with TRBD1. CDR1 and CDR2 from the germline V gene are MGHRA and YSYEKL. The CDR3 extends over 14 amino acids. The V gene end was trimmed by 1 base and the J gene end by 5 bases; junction bases not matched to a gene: 2. The CDR3 loop reads CASSQGRGDQPQHF. Here the CDR3 DNA reads TGCGCCAGCAGCCAAGGCAGGGGGGATCAGCCCCAGCATTTT.

This rearrangement joins TRBV19 to TRBJ2-1, with 8 bases fitting TRBD1. V lost 0 bases and J lost 4; bases outside the gene matches: 8. CDR3 length: 17 residues. The germline V gene has CDR1 LNHDA and CDR2 SQIVND (reference sequence). The CDR3 DNA reads TGTGCCAGTAGTATAGATCCAGCCAGGGGGCTTTACAATGAGCAGTTCTTC. It specifies CASSIDPARGLYNEQFF.

The chain employs TRBV30 and TRBJ1-2; a weak D match, TRBD1 (5 bases). V gave up 4 bases and J gave up 2 bases, with 14 bases separating them. Germline assignment: CDR1 GTSNPN and CDR2 SVGIG (reference sequence). This CDR3 comprises 14 residues. The CDR3 nucleotides read TGTGCCTGGACCCCGACAGTCCCCAACTATGGCTACACCTTC. Translation: CAWTPTVPNYGYTF.

The chain combines TRBV4-2 with TRBJ1-1; 8 bases line up with TRBD1. From germline, CDR1 is LGHNA and CDR2 YNFKEQ. Trimming at V came to 3 bases and at J to 3 bases, leaving 0 bases not matched to a gene. This CDR3 is built from 13 residues. In DNA form, the CDR3 reads TGTGCCAGCAGCCAGACAGGGGACACTGAAGCTTTCTTT. It specifies CASSQTGDTEAFF.

The chain couples TRBV15 to TRBJ1-5; the D is unclear. The CDR3 totals 15 residues. Trimming removed 1 base from V and 5 bases from J, with 12 bases in between. Germline V gene sequence: CDR1 LNHNV, CDR2 YYDKDF (reference sequence). The CDR3 region is CATSRVGFGDQPQHF. The CDR3, as DNA: TGTGCCACCAGCAGAGTAGGGTTCGGGGATCAGCCCCAGCATTTT.

The chain couples TRBV9 to TRBJ1-6; a possible D gene is TRBD1 (5 bases). V was trimmed by 0 bases and J by 7 bases, leaving 11 bases between them. Germline V lookup: CDR1 SGDLS, CDR2 YYNGEE. This CDR3 is built from 15 residues. CDR3 sequence reads: CASSVEGRENSPLHF. CDR3 sequence (DNA): TGTGCCAGCAGCGTAGAGGGCAGGGAAAATTCACCCCTCCACTTT.

The chain couples TRBV7-8 to TRBJ2-2; 7 positions agree with TRBD2. Germline V lookup: CDR1 SGHVS, CDR2 FQNEAQ. The V gene end was trimmed by 6 bases and the J gene end by 8 bases; junction bases not matched to a gene: 15. The CDR3 loop spans 16 amino acids. Here the CDR3 DNA reads TGTGCCAGCAGTATAAGCGGGGTCCCGCCTCAAGGGGAGCTGTTTTTT. This translates into CASSISGVPPQGELFF.

The chain joins TRBV7-9 to TRBJ2-2; possibly TRBD2 for D (6 bases). The CDR3 spans 15 residues. Germline-derived CDR1 and CDR2 are SEHNR and FQNEAQ (reference sequence). Trimming took off 2 bases at V and 4 bases at J, with 11 bases between the two ends. CDR3: CASSLLRGGTGELFF. For the CDR3, the DNA is TGTGCCAGCAGCTTACTACGGGGAGGCACCGGGGAGCTGTTTTTT. Variable domain in full (rest from reference TRBV7-9 and TRBJ2-2): DTGVSQNPRHKITKRGQNVTFRCDPISEHNRLYWYRQTLGQGPEFLTYFQNEAQLEKSRLLSDRFSAERPKGSFSTLEIQRTEQGDSAMYLCASSLLRGGTGELFFGEGSRLTVL.

The chain links TRBV6-2 or TRBV6-3 to TRBJ2-1; a weak D match, TRBD1 (6 bases). V was pared by 5 bases and J by 7 bases, with 15 bases between. The CDR3 contains 14 residues. The germline V gene encodes CDR1 MNHEY and CDR2 SVGEGT. The CDR3 loop reads CASSLRGIMNEQFF. The CDR3 DNA is TGTGCCAGCAGTCTCAGGGGAATCATGAATGAGCAGTTCTTC.

This rearrangement joins TRBV9 to TRBJ1-3, with a possible D match to TRBD1 (5 bases). Trimming left V 2 bases short and J 0 bases short, with 12 bases between. This CDR3 has 16 amino acids. CDR1 and CDR2 (germline): SGDLS, YYNGEE. The chain's CDR3 is CASSVTDSRSGNTIYF. CDR3 sequence (DNA): TGTGCCAGCAGCGTTACTGACAGCCGCTCTGGAAACACCATATATTTT.

The chain employs TRBV5-1 and TRBJ1-3; 8 bases agree with TRBD1. Germline values: CDR1 SGHRS, CDR2 YFSETQ. This CDR3 comprises 16 residues. J gave up 2 bases and V 4 bases, and 8 bases lay outside the gene matches. CDR3 sequence (DNA): TGCGCCAGCAGCCCTGACAGGGGACGGGCTGGAAACACCATATATTTT. Its translation is CASSPDRGRAGNTIYF.